A selection of T cell receptor beta chains follows, all from one sample in a study of blood T cell repertoires in COVID-19. The data were produced by immunoSEQ multiplex PCR, yet TCRdb's version contains in-frame clones alone and is incomplete. The table shows fewer than 200,000 clones, with 88% occurring only once. What was sequenced was peripheral blood. Receptors were obtained from a man in his fifties or sixties with acute or convalescent COVID-19. CDR3s leave out the opening cysteine and the closing phenylalanine or tryptophan.

ASSPETDGELF,TRBV18,11
ASSQEGQYNEQF,TRBV4-1,12
ASSQMVAGGTDTQY,TRBV3-1/TRBV3-2,14
ASSQGGLAGVGTGELF,TRBV4-1,16
ASRRARGSPSTDTQY,TRBV5-1,15
ASSVEAGGNTEAF,TRBV9,13
ASSPFRGGTEAF,TRBV14,12
ASSFIVDEQF,TRBV7-2,10
ASRLTRTSPYEQY,TRBV27,13
ASSREGGELF,TRBV5-5,10
ASSHATSGAYNEQF,TRBV4-2,14
ASRSGQGVSSPLH,TRBV5-1,13
ASSGTEQSYEQY,TRBV11-1,12
ASSLTGEGYTEAF,TRBV7-9,13
ASSLDGMGNTIY,TRBV11-2,12
ASSLRRDTTPLH,TRBV27,12
SGRRVNTEAF,TRBV29-1,10
ASSPQTGVITEAF,TRBV27,13
ASSPQGYSDSNQPQH,TRBV10-2,15
ASAGRDSGNTIY,TRBV19,12
ASRKAGGIDTQY,TRBV19,12
ASSLYQGAGQPQH,TRBV7-9,13
ASRKESTGELF,TRBV6-4,11
ASSPGQQVGYT,TRBV6-6,11
ASQRDRGKLTEAF,TRBV18,13
ASSIGESYEQY,TRBV19,11
ASSFDTTNEKLF,TRBV11-1,12
ASSLAGYSNQPQH,TRBV5-8,13
ASVTGGSMNTEAF,TRBV5-4,13
ATSDPRRNYGYT,TRBV24-1,12
ASSYRGSRDNEQF,TRBV9,13
ASSPDRQETQY,TRBV7-3,11
ASSLGTGELETQY,TRBV11-2,13
ASSLQVGNSPLH,TRBV5-4,12
ASSPGLEAF,TRBV6-2/TRBV6-3,9
ASSPVRQVFSYNEQF,TRBV7-8,15
ATSDTGTGHGYT,TRBV24-1,12
AIQDYNEQF,TRBV10-3,9
AGGGSKTNTEAF,TRBV7-9,12
ATSEGGGLAGYT,TRBV24-1,12
ASSLHGASGGHSTDTQY,TRBV5-1,17
ASSPSGGRSYNEQF,TRBV3-1/TRBV3-2,14
AWSVLGESHQPQH,TRBV30,13
ASSFSPRETQY,TRBV11-2,11
ASSLDPTAGGPYEQY,TRBV11-3,15
ASGLPGGRGYT,TRBV12-5,11
ASSLGGGETQY,TRBV7-3,11